Listed here are 21 T cell receptor beta chains from one sample, sequenced in a study of vaccination and CD4 T cells after COVID-19 (dated by TCRdb to between 2020 and 2023). Libraries were built with PCR. The instrument was an Illumina iSeq 100. DNA from cultured CD4+ T cells underwent TCR sequencing with the Oncomine TCR Beta short-read assay at the Johns Hopkins FTIC core. Using fastp trimming at Q25 and MiXCR clonotype assembly, TCRdb reanalyzed the public sequencing data and kept in-frame beta chains. CDR3 protein sequences are deduplicated, and each keeps its most common genes and DNA. Within this sample are about 9,300 distinct CDR3 sequences, with approximately 47% of them counted one time only. Around 17% of the sample belongs to the ten largest clones. The sample's treatment or condition label is to be understood as: approximately 10-day PBMC culture with coronavirus spike peptide pools or control peptides (ViraFEST assay).

These receptors have no known antigen. The specimen sequenced was CD4+ T cells from blood, cultured in vitro. The receptors come from a human donor who had recovered from COVID-19.

V usage is TRBV11-3 and J usage is TRBJ1-1; 9 bases match TRBD1. Germline V gene lookup returns CDR1 SGHNT and CDR2 YENEEA. The ends lost 5 bases at V and 6 bases at J; junction bases unmatched: 10. The CDR3 loop spans 15 amino acids. CDR3 residues: CASSAATGGLSEAFF. The DNA of the CDR3 is TGTGCCAGCAGCGCCGCGACAGGGGGACTTTCTGAAGCTTTCTTT.

This chain connects TRBV19 to TRBJ2-1; D tentatively fits TRBD1 or TRBD2 (5 bases each). Trimming removed 6 bases from V and 2 bases from J, with 14 bases in between. The CDR3 has 15 residues. The germline V gene encodes CDR1 LNHDA and CDR2 SQIVND (reference sequence). CDR3 residues: CASSLRDHPYNEQFF. The DNA of the CDR3 is TGTGCCAGTAGCCTTCGGGACCACCCCTACAATGAGCAGTTCTTC.

The chain uses TRBV15 and TRBJ2-7; no reliable D call. Looked up from germline, CDR1 is LNHNV and CDR2 is YYDKDF (reference sequence). The CDR3 runs to 15 residues. V was cut by 0 bases and J by 3 bases, with 12 bases left in between. The DNA for the CDR3 is TGTGCCACCAGCAGAGAAGGGTTTGGGAACTACGAGCAGTACTTC. Translating gives CATSREGFGNYEQYF. Looking up the rest from reference TRBV15 and TRBJ2-7 gives the full variable domain: DAMVIQNPRYQVTQFGKPVTLSCSQTLNHNVMYWYQQKSSQAPKLLFHYYDKDFNNEADTPDNFQSRRPNTSFCFLDIRSPGLGDTAMYLCATSREGFGNYEQYFGPGTRLTVT.

The CDR3 nucleotides read TGCAGTGCCAGAACCAGATTCGAGCAGTACTTC. It encodes CSARTRFEQYF. The chain links TRBV20-1 to TRBJ2-7; D gene ambiguous. V lost 6 bases to trimming and J lost 6 bases, with 12 bases between them. CDR1 is DFQATT, CDR2 SNEGSKA, per germline (reference sequence). The CDR3 consists of 11 residues.

J is TRBJ1-4 and V is TRBV19; D remains unclear. Trimming shortened V by 5 bases and J by 4 bases, and 11 bases separated the two germline ends. This CDR3 has 14 residues. In germline, CDR1 is LNHDA, CDR2 SQIVND (reference sequence). CDR3 in amino acids: CASSATILNEKLFF. The CDR3 region has the DNA TGTGCCAGTAGTGCGACTATCCTTAATGAAAAACTGTTTTTT.

The rearrangement links TRBV5-8 to TRBJ1-2; no firm D call. CDR3 length: 11 amino acids. V lost 4 bases to trimming and J lost 8 bases, with 9 bases between them. CDR1 and CDR2 (germline): SGHTS, YDEGEE. The CDR3 DNA reads TGTGCCAGCAGCGAACAGAGAGGCTACACCTTC. Its translation is CASSEQRGYTF. Full variable domain (missing parts from reference TRBV5-8 and TRBJ1-2): EAGVTQSPTHLIKTRGQQATLRCSPISGHTSVYWYQQALGLGLQFLLWYDEGEERNRGNFPPRFSGRQFPNYSSELNVNALELEDSALYLCASSEQRGYTFGSGTRLTVV.

The sample holds a few counts of this clonotype. The chain couples TRBV2 to TRBJ1-1, with 7 bases that match TRBD1. CDR1 is SNHLY and CDR2 is FYNNEI in the germline V gene. J gave up 5 bases and V 6 bases, and 9 bases lay outside the gene matches. The CDR3 runs 14 residues. The CDR3 DNA is TGTGCCAGCAGGGAACGACAGGGAGGGACTGAAGCTTTCTTT. It specifies CASRERQGGTEAFF.

The V and J genes are TRBV6-2 or TRBV6-3 and TRBJ1-6, with D tentatively TRBD1 (5 bases). CDR3 length: 12 residues. Germline CDR1 is MNHEY and CDR2 is SVGEGT. Trimming took off 10 bases at V and 7 bases at J, with 11 bases between the two ends. CDR3 nucleotides: TGTGCCACCCAGGGAGGGAATTCACCCCTCCACTTT. Protein product: CATQGGNSPLHF.

The chain carries TRBV19 and TRBJ1-2; 10 positions agree with TRBD1. Germline trimming cut 7 bases from V and 2 bases from J; bases unmatched to any gene: 7. The V gene's germline CDR1 is LNHDA and CDR2 SQIVND (reference sequence). The CDR3 has 15 residues. CDR3 in amino acids: CASKLRTGGNYGYTF. DNA of the CDR3: TGTGCCAGTAAGCTCAGGACAGGGGGAAACTATGGCTACACCTTC.

The J gene is TRBJ1-6, the V gene TRBV19; TRBD1 might be the D (6 bases). The length of the CDR3 is 15 residues. From germline, CDR1 is LNHDA and CDR2 SQIVND (reference sequence). V lost 4 bases and J 3 bases, leaving 10 bases between the germline ends. The CDR3 DNA is TGTGCCAGTAGTACCCCGGACAGCTATAATTCACCCCTCCACTTT. This gives the protein CASSTPDSYNSPLHF.

V usage is TRBV11-3 and J usage is TRBJ1-1, with TRBD1 as a possible D gene (5 bases). This CDR3 has 11 residues. The germline gives CDR1 SGHNT, CDR2 YENEEA. V gave up 5 bases and J gave up 9 bases, with 10 bases separating them. The DNA for the CDR3 is TGTGCCAGCAGCCTGGGGGATCAAGCTTTCTTT. Residues: CASSLGDQAFF.

The V and J genes are TRBV6-1 and TRBJ2-2; tentatively, D is TRBD2 (5 bases). Germline V gives CDR1 MNHNS, CDR2 SASEGT. The ends were cut back, 5 bases at V and 3 bases at J, with 22 bases in the middle. This CDR3 is built from 18 residues. The DNA for the CDR3 is TGTGCCAGCAGTAAGGCCGGGAAGCGCCAGTGGGACACCGGGGAGCTGTTTTTT. It specifies CASSKAGKRQWDTGELFF.

This clonotype is a singleton in its sample. The J gene is TRBJ2-5, the V gene TRBV2, with D tentatively TRBD1 (6 bases). The CDR3 is 16 residues long. V shed 5 bases and J shed 5 bases, with 21 bases lying between them. Germline V gene sequence: CDR1 SNHLY, CDR2 FYNNEI. CDR3 coding DNA: TGTGCCAGCAGTCCCGATCGGACAGAGATTAGGGAGACCCAGTACTTC. Translated, it gives CASSPDRTEIRETQYF.

In this sample, this clonotype turned up a few times. The chain employs TRBV6-1 and TRBJ2-5; D gene ambiguous. This CDR3 region has 12 residues. CDR1 and CDR2 from the germline V gene are MNHNS and SASEGT. The germline V and J ends were trimmed by 11 bases and 1 base, with 11 bases remaining between them. The CDR3 coding sequence is TGTGCCGCTGGACGGTCCCAAGAGACCCAGTACTTC. Protein sequence: CAAGRSQETQYF.

The chain combines TRBV5-1 with TRBJ1-1; tentatively, D is TRBD1 (6 bases). The CDR3 is made up of 14 amino acids. Trimming cost V 1 base and J 4 bases, with 11 bases left between them. Looked up from germline, CDR1 is SGHRS and CDR2 is YFSETQ. CDR3 DNA: TGCGCCAGCAGCTTGAAGGGGGGAGGCACTGAAGCTTTCTTT. The encoded protein is CASSLKGGGTEAFF.

The chain couples TRBV19 to TRBJ1-2, with D perhaps matching TRBD1 (5 bases). V lost 6 bases, J lost 1 base, and 9 bases lay in between. There are 13 residues in the CDR3. Looked up from germline, CDR1 is LNHDA and CDR2 is SQIVND (reference sequence). The CDR3 bases are TGTGCCAGTAGCGTCCAGGGTAACTATGGCTACACCTTC. Its translation: CASSVQGNYGYTF.

This clonotype occurred a few times. The chain links TRBV5-4 to TRBJ2-7; no reliable D call. Germline V gene lookup returns CDR1 SGHNT and CDR2 YYREEE (reference sequence). Trimming pared 4 bases from V and 5 bases from J, leaving 16 bases between. The CDR3 loop spans 14 amino acids. The CDR3 loop is CASSTSAAADEQYF. The CDR3 nucleotides are TGTGCCAGCAGCACTTCTGCCGCGGCGGACGAGCAGTACTTC.

This clonotype was detected only a few times. The chain recombines TRBV24-1 with TRBJ2-3, with 8 bases identical to TRBD2. This CDR3 region has 16 residues. Unmatched junction bases numbered 10, after V lost 4 bases and J lost 5 bases. In germline, CDR1 is KGHDR, CDR2 SFDVKD. CDR3 sequence: CATSDALAEVGDTQYF. In DNA, the CDR3 is TGTGCCACCAGTGACGCACTAGCGGAGGTGGGAGATACGCAGTATTTT.

The chain recombines TRBV20-1 with TRBJ1-3; no definite D call. V lost 6 bases to trimming and J lost 0 bases, with 12 bases between them. Germline assignment: CDR1 DFQATT and CDR2 SNEGSKA (reference sequence). This CDR3 is 14 amino acids long. CDR3 sequence: CSARSINSGNTIYF. DNA of the CDR3: TGCAGTGCCCGCTCAATCAACTCTGGAAACACCATATATTTT.

DNA of the CDR3: TGTGCCAGCAGCTTATTGAATGGCCGGGACTACGAGCAGTACTTC. Translated: CASSLLNGRDYEQYF. The V and J genes are TRBV7-2 and TRBJ2-7; D may be TRBD2 (5 bases). Looked up from germline, CDR1 is SGHTA and CDR2 is FQGNSA. The CDR3 is 15 amino acids. V was clipped by 2 bases and J by 3 bases, with 14 bases between them.

The J gene is TRBJ2-5, the V gene TRBV6-5; 8 positions match TRBD1. Germline V lookup: CDR1 MNHEY, CDR2 SVGAGI. The V segment lost 3 bases and the J segment 4 bases; nucleotides outside the gene matches: 10. The CDR3 runs to 16 residues. For the CDR3, the DNA is TGTGCCAGCAGTTATTTTCAGGGGGCCACCCGAGAGACCCAGTACTTC. Protein product: CASSYFQGATRETQYF.